Following are 9 T cell receptor beta chains from one sample sequenced in a study of T cell repertoires in cytomegalovirus infection. MiXCR, applied by TCRdb to the reads, yields one record per CDR3 protein. The sample yields fewer than 250,000 distinct CDR3 sequences, 9% to 15% seen once. Source material: PBMCs. Source of these receptors: a human donor in good health (CMV status not recorded). Some clones in this sample may be carry-over from other donors' samples.

This chain links TRBV19 with TRBJ2-1; TRBD1 might be the D (5 bases). This CDR3 comprises 13 residues. Germline V CDR1 and CDR2: LNHDA, SQIVND (reference sequence). With 3 bases removed from V and 9 bases from J, the gap between germline ends came to 12 bases. In DNA form, the CDR3 reads TGTGCCAGTAGTATCGCTGGGGCAGGTGAGCAGTTCTTC. This gives the protein CASSIAGAGEQFF.

Notes on this clonotype: A clone one base away is much larger, so this may be a read error. The chain combines TRBV7-2 with TRBJ2-2; tentatively, D is TRBD2 (5 bases). Per germline, CDR1 SGHTA and CDR2 FQGNSA. The CDR3 has 15 residues. The CDR3 DNA is TGTGCCAGCAGCTTAGGAAGGGATAGGACCGGGGTGCTGTTTTTT. Its protein is CASSLGRDRTGVLFF.

This clonotype was counted at least ten times. The chain uses TRBV6-2 or TRBV6-3 and TRBJ2-7, with D unclear. The CDR3 runs to 12 residues. CDR1 is MNHEY and CDR2 is SVGEGT in the germline V gene. Trimming shortened V by 5 bases and J by 4 bases, and 9 bases separated the two germline ends. The CDR3 DNA reads TGTGCCAGCAGTCCTATGTCATACGAGCAGTACTTC. Translation gives CASSPMSYEQYF.

This clonotype was counted at least ten times. The chain carries TRBV12-3 or TRBV12-4 and TRBJ2-2; no firm D call. V was shortened by 2 bases and J by 0 bases, with 7 bases between the two germline ends. The CDR3 spans 15 residues. CDR3 nucleotides: TGTGCCAGCAGTTTAAGGAGTCCGAACACCGGGGAGCTGTTTTTT. Translated, it gives CASSLRSPNTGELFF.

J is TRBJ1-1 and V is TRBV5-1; D is perhaps TRBD1 (5 bases). The CDR3 runs to 17 residues. Germline V gives CDR1 SGHRS, CDR2 YFSETQ. Trimming shortened V by 0 bases and J by 0 bases, and 15 bases separated the two germline ends. DNA of the CDR3: TGCGCCAGCAGCTTGGGCTTCGCAGGGTCCCTGAACACTGAAGCTTTCTTT. As protein: CASSLGFAGSLNTEAFF. The whole variable domain, remainder taken from reference TRBV5-1 and TRBJ1-1, is KAGVTQTPRYLIKTRGQQVTLSCSPISGHRSVSWYQQTPGQGLQFLFEYFSETQRNKGNFPGRFSGRQFSNSRSEMNVSTLELGDSALYLCASSLGFAGSLNTEAFFGQGTRLTVV.

This clonotype was recorded many times. The chain is built from TRBV6-1 and TRBJ1-1, with D maybe TRBD1 (5 bases). This CDR3 is built from 13 residues. CDR1 and CDR2 from the germline V gene are MNHNS and SASEGT. The ends were cut back, 6 bases at V and 4 bases at J, with 12 bases in the middle. The CDR3 DNA reads TGTGCCAGCAGGGTTGGGAGGGGCACTGAAGCTTTCTTT. It yields the protein CASRVGRGTEAFF.

This clonotype occurred many times. V is TRBV7-2 and J is TRBJ2-1; D is perhaps TRBD2 (7 bases). The CDR3 is 13 amino acids. In germline, CDR1 is SGHTA, CDR2 FQGNSA. V gave up 3 bases and J gave up 10 bases, with 13 bases separating them. The CDR3 region has the DNA TGTGCCAGCAGCTTGGCGGGGGCCGGGGAGCAGTTCTTC. It codes for CASSLAGAGEQFF.

This clonotype was seen only a few times. The V gene is TRBV19, the J gene TRBJ1-5, with D possibly matching TRBD1 (6 bases). The CDR3 contains 15 residues. V lost 0 bases and J 7 bases, leaving 13 bases between the germline ends. Germline CDR1 and CDR2: LNHDA and SQIVND (reference sequence). The CDR3 spells CASSIDSTGPQPQHF. CDR3 coding DNA: TGTGCCAGTAGTATAGACTCGACAGGACCCCAGCCCCAGCATTTT.

At least ten counts were recorded for this clonotype. The rearrangement uses TRBV7-8 and TRBJ2-7; D possibly uses TRBD1 or TRBD2 (7 bases each). CDR1 is SGHVS, CDR2 FQNEAQ, per germline. CDR3 length equals 16 residues. The V and J ends lost 5 bases and 0 bases respectively, with 17 bases between them. CDR3 DNA: TGTGCCAGCAGCCTTTCCCCAGGGGGGGCCTCCTACGAGCAGTACTTC. Its protein is CASSLSPGGASYEQYF.